This T cell receptor beta chain was retrieved from a study of cytomegalovirus exposure and HLA in healthy donors. Study results and limitations: Most TCR sequences showed up rarely, but some public TCRs showed up in many donors. In vitro data verified a few CMV-associated chains as specific for CMV antigens.

On this clone: Its antigen is not known.

Donors came from a validation cohort of over a hundred subjects, distinct from the first 666-subject cohort. TCRdb's table, derived via immunoSEQ multiplex PCR, lists solely in-frame clones and lacks some. Counted here are under 300,000 clones, roughly 85% occurring once; the ten biggest clones make up roughly 1%. Looked up from germline, CDR1 is GTSNPN and CDR2 is SVGIG (reference sequence). The CDR3 sequence is 16 residues long. V gave up 3 bases and J gave up 6 bases; unmatched junction bases: 13. This receptor was identified in a woman younger than 35 in good health and CMV-seronegative. This chain connects TRBV30 to TRBJ1-5; 8 bases match TRBD1. Sequencing was carried out using PBMCs. The CDR3 DNA reads TGTGCCTGGAGCCTAGACCGCAGGGGGCGCGGTCAGCCCCAGCATTTT. Translating gives CAWSLDRRGRGQPQHF. Full variable domain (remainder filled in from reference TRBV30 and TRBJ1-5): SQTIHQWPATLVQPVGSPLSLECTVEGTSNPNLYWYRQAAGRGLQLLFYSVGIGQISSEVPQNLSASRPQDRQFILSSKKLLLSDSGFYLCAWSLDRRGRGQPQHFGDGTRLSIL.